These 16 T cell receptor beta chains were all obtained from the same sample, sequenced in a study of OX40 agonist ivuxolimab in advanced cancers. Sequenced by immunoSEQ multiplex PCR; TCRdb stores in-frame clones only, minus some. Among approximately 71,000 clones listed, roughly 93% were seen once. Sample: CD4+ or CD8+ T cells sorted from blood, taken in a trial of the OX40 agonist ivuxolimab. The receptors come from an adult with an advanced solid tumor such as melanoma, head and neck, liver or kidney cancer.

This rearrangement joins TRBV11-2 to TRBJ1-1, with a weak D call TRBD1 (6 bases). V was trimmed by 5 bases and J by 6 bases, leaving 25 bases between them. The CDR3 runs to 17 residues. Germline lookup yields CDR1 SGHAT and CDR2 FQNNGV. CDR3 nucleotides: TGTGCCAGCAGCCCCCCTCCATCTTGGGGGGCTAAGGCTGAAGCTTTCTTT. Translation: CASSPPPSWGAKAEAFF.

The chain has TRBV5-5 and TRBJ1-5; possibly TRBD1 for D (5 bases). The CDR3 is 12 amino acids. V dropped 3 bases and J dropped 7 bases, with 8 bases sitting between them. Looked up from germline, CDR1 is SGHKS and CDR2 is YYEKEE (reference sequence). The CDR3 bases are TGTGCCAGCAGCTCGGGGGGGCAGCCCCAGCATTTT. The encoded protein is CASSSGGQPQHF.

This chain joins TRBV4-1 and TRBJ2-1; D unresolved. The CDR3 sequence is 11 residues long. The germline gives CDR1 MGHRA, CDR2 YSYEKL. V was pared by 6 bases and J by 10 bases, with 10 bases between. CDR3 sequence reads: CASSPGQEQFF. In DNA, the CDR3 is TGCGCCAGCAGTCCCGGTCAGGAGCAGTTCTTC.

The CDR3 loop reads CASSLIGGRDTDTQYF. CDR3 nucleotide sequence: TGTGCCAGCAGCTTAATAGGGGGGCGAGACACAGATACGCAGTATTTT. This chain joins TRBV7-3 and TRBJ2-3; tentatively, D is TRBD1 or TRBD2 (6 bases each). Trimming removed 1 base at V and 2 bases at J, with 13 bases between. CDR1 is SGHTA and CDR2 is FQGTGA in the germline V gene. There are 16 residues in the CDR3. The full variable domain, its missing parts supplied by reference TRBV7-3 and TRBJ2-3, is GAGVSQTPSNKVTEKGKYVELRCDPISGHTALYWYRQSLGQGPEFLIYFQGTGAADDSGLPNDRFFAVRPEGSVSTLKIQRTERGDSAVYLCASSLIGGRDTDTQYFGPGTRLTVL.

The chain combines TRBV27 with TRBJ2-7; D not resolved. The germline V and J ends were trimmed by 6 bases and 2 bases, with 11 bases remaining between them. Germline assignment: CDR1 MNHEY and CDR2 SMNVEV (reference sequence). CDR3 length: 13 residues. CDR3 sequence (DNA): TGTGCCAGCAGCGGACCTGCTGCCTACGAGCAGTACTTC. Its translation: CASSGPAAYEQYF.

The chain employs TRBV19 and TRBJ1-1, with TRBD1 matching over 7 bases. The length of the CDR3 is 12 residues. Per the germline V gene, CDR1 is LNHDA and CDR2 is SQIVND (reference sequence). After removal of 6 bases from V and 5 bases from J, the junction contained 3 bases not matched to a gene. CDR3 protein: CASSQGGTEAFF. CDR3 DNA: TGTGCCAGTAGCCAGGGGGGTACTGAAGCTTTCTTT.

The chain is built from TRBV10-2 and TRBJ2-3, with TRBD1 identical over 8 bases. CDR3 size: 14 residues. Unmatched junction bases numbered 7, after V lost 6 bases and J lost 5 bases. CDR1 WSHSY and CDR2 SAAADI come from the germline V gene. The CDR3 DNA follows: TGCGCCAGCAGCCTGGACAGGGTGAAAGATACGCAGTATTTT. Translated, it gives CASSLDRVKDTQYF.

The chain employs TRBV5-4 and TRBJ2-7; 7 positions match TRBD1. Germline CDR1 and CDR2: SGHNT and YYREEE (reference sequence). This CDR3 spans 16 amino acids. J lost 5 bases, V lost 4 bases, and 15 bases had no gene match. As DNA, the CDR3 is TGTGCCAGCAGCGTACCACAGGGGCCAGGATTCCACGAGCAGTACTTC. Translation: CASSVPQGPGFHEQYF.

The rearrangement uses TRBV13 and TRBJ2-3; no clear D gene. The CDR3 has 13 residues. Germline loops: CDR1 PRHDT, CDR2 FYEKMQ (reference sequence). The V gene lost 5 bases and the J gene lost 2 bases, with 8 bases spanning the gap. CDR3 sequence reads: CASSPTFTDTQYF. As DNA, the CDR3 is TGTGCCAGCAGCCCAACCTTCACAGATACGCAGTATTTT.

About this clone: At one end, the junction sequence differs from germline, possibly due to a read error. CDR3 DNA: TGTGCTAGCAGCCCGGGACAGGGGGCCGGGGAGCTGTTTTTT. It codes for CASSPGQGAGELFF. The chain couples TRBV7-7 to TRBJ2-2, with TRBD1 matching 11 bases. The CDR3 spans 14 residues. CDR1 is SSHAT, CDR2 FNYEAQ, per germline (reference sequence).

This clone appeared once. The chain uses TRBV10-2 and TRBJ1-4; 10 positions match TRBD1. The germline gives CDR1 WSHSY, CDR2 SAAADI. V lost 6 bases to trimming and J lost 0 bases; unmatched junction nucleotides: 4. This CDR3 is built from 16 residues. The CDR3 DNA reads TGCGCCAGCAGGGAAGGACAGGGGGCAACTAATGAAAAACTGTTTTTT. Its protein is CASREGQGATNEKLFF.

The genes are TRBV2 and TRBJ2-7; D may be TRBD2 (5 bases). V was trimmed by 10 bases and J by 5 bases, leaving 24 bases between them. This CDR3 has 15 amino acids. Germline values: CDR1 SNHLY, CDR2 FYNNEI. In DNA form, the CDR3 reads TGTGCCATAATTCTGAGGGCAGAAAGGGCGGACGAGCAGTACTTC. Its translation is CAIILRAERADEQYF.

The chain recombines TRBV28 with TRBJ2-1, with D tentatively TRBD1 (5 bases). Germline values: CDR1 MDHEN, CDR2 SYDVKM. The CDR3 totals 13 residues. V lost 2 bases and J lost 7, with 9 bases in between. The CDR3 coding sequence is TGTGCCAGCAGTTTACAGGGTAGAAATGAGCAGTTCTTC. It specifies CASSLQGRNEQFF. Combining the CDR3 with reference TRBV28 and TRBJ2-1 gives the whole variable domain DVKVTQSSRYLVKRTGEKVFLECVQDMDHENMFWYRQDPGLGLRLIYFSYDVKMKEKGDIPEGYSVSREKKERFSLILESASTNQTSMYLCASSLQGRNEQFFGPGTRLTVL.

The chain has TRBV2 and TRBJ2-1, with D possibly being TRBD1 (7 bases). With 3 bases removed from V and 2 bases from J, the gap between germline ends came to 11 bases. Germline CDR1 SNHLY, CDR2 FYNNEI. There are 15 residues in the CDR3. CDR3 bases: TGTGCCAGCAGTGATCGCGGGACAGCCTACAATGAGCAGTTCTTC. Its protein is CASSDRGTAYNEQFF.

This sequence joins TRBV7-9 and TRBJ2-7, with a possible D match to TRBD2 (6 bases). The germline gives CDR1 SEHNR, CDR2 FQNEAQ (reference sequence). CDR3 length: 17 residues. The germline V and J ends were trimmed by 1 base and 1 base, with 17 bases remaining between them. The CDR3 DNA reads as TGTGCCAGCAGCTTAGGGTGGGACTCTCCTCCTTCCTACGAGCAGTACTTC. Translated: CASSLGWDSPPSYEQYF. Combining the CDR3 with reference TRBV7-9 and TRBJ2-7 gives the whole variable domain DTGVSQNPRHKITKRGQNVTFRCDPISEHNRLYWYRQTLGQGPEFLTYFQNEAQLEKSRLLSDRFSAERPKGSFSTLEIQRTEQGDSAMYLCASSLGWDSPPSYEQYFGPGTRLTVT.

The chain joins TRBV4-3 to TRBJ2-7, with TRBD1 identical over 8 bases. CDR1 LGHNA and CDR2 YSLEER come from the germline V gene. V dropped 0 bases and J dropped 2; count of bases not matched to a gene: 6. The CDR3 consists of 16 residues. DNA for the CDR3: TGCGCCAGCAGCCAAGATGGGGGACAGGCCCCCTACGAGCAGTACTTC. Amino acids: CASSQDGGQAPYEQYF.